This T cell receptor beta chain was identified in a study of response to subunit inactivated influenza vaccine (dated by TCRdb to 2016 to 2019). Concerning the study at large: Deep quantitative T cell receptor repertoire profiling was used in the study to track responses to a trivalent subunit inactivated influenza vaccine.

Results the study describes overall, beyond this receptor: The authors proposed that each seasonal influenza vaccination may bring in only a limited number of new T cells.

Libraries were constructed by RT-PCR. The instrument given in TCRdb is Illumina HiSeq 2500. TCRdb reprocessing: public reads trimmed at Q25 with fastp, clones called with MiXCR, in-frame beta chains kept. CDR3 protein duplicates are merged, each entry listing the most common genes and DNA. This sample gives hundreds of thousands of distinct CDR3 sequences in total; approximately 14% of them show up just once. The ten largest account for 6.5% to 8% of the sample. This clonotype was detected a few times. This receptor's antigen is unknown. Qualities for individual bases were not recorded, and no much larger clone is one base off. This specimen was PBMCs from blood, taken 14 to 15 days before vaccination. This sequence was found in a man in his forties or fifties who received an inactivated influenza vaccine. Donor details come from another sample of the same person, matched by shared clones.

The nucleotide sequence reads TGTGCCAGCAGCGAACGTCGGGGGTGGACCGGGGAGCTGTTTTTT. Translated, it reads CASSERRGWTGELFF. Here the chain combines TRBV7-2 and TRBJ2-2; the D segment could be TRBD2, given 6 matching bases. V and J are truncated by 5 bases and 5 bases respectively, leaving an intervening sequence of 15 bases. Reading from cysteine to phenylalanine, the CDR3 counts 15 amino acids. The CDR3 DNA has 45 bases and is translated from base 1. Based on the germline V gene, the CDR1 and CDR2 sequences are SGHTA and FQGNSA. Where the CDR3 stops, the reference TRBV7-2 and TRBJ2-2 genes take over; the full variable domain is GAGVSQSPSNKVTEKGKDVELRCDPISGHTALYWYRQSLGQGLEFLIYFQGNSAPDKSGLPSDRFSAERTGGSVSTLTIQRTQQEDSAVYLCASSERRGWTGELFFGEGSRLTVL.